A single TCR beta chain is shown here with its context. No antigen is known for it. Germline V gene lookup returns CDR1 LNHDA and CDR2 SQIVND (reference sequence). The CDR3 loop spans 13 amino acids. Between the trimmed V and J ends, which lost 7 bases and 4 bases, there was a span of 11 bases. These data belong to a study of shared clonotypes between healthy human individuals. Study observations and caveats: Represented genetic and exposure-history diversity was restricted by having few donors.

Assay used: immunoSEQ multiplex PCR; TCRdb lists only in-frame clones, some missing. The sample includes some 2.1 million clones, about 93% seen only once; the top ten take around 1.8%. It was CD45RO-negative cells, positively selected for CCR7, that made up naive CD8 cells, with terminally differentiated effector memory CD45RA+ cells excluded. This TCR was recovered from a man aged 18 to 29 in good health. Some clones in this sample may be carry-over from other donors' samples. The sample taken for sequencing was naive CD8+ T cells from PBMCs. This chain links TRBV19 with TRBJ2-1; D ambiguous. The CDR3: CASTIPPYNEQFF. For the CDR3, the DNA is TGTGCCAGTACCATCCCCCCATACAATGAGCAGTTCTTC.